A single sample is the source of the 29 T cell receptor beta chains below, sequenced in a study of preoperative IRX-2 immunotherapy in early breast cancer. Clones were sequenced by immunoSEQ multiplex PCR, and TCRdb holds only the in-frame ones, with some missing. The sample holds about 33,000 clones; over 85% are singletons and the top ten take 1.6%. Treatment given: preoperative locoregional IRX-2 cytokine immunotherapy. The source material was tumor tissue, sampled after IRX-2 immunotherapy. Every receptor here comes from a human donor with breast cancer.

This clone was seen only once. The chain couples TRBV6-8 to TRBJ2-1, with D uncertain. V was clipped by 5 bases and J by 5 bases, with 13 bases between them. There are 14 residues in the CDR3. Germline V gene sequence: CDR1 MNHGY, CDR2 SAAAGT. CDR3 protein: CASSDPPTDNEQFF. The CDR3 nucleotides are TGTGCCAGCAGTGACCCACCAACCGACAATGAGCAGTTCTTC.

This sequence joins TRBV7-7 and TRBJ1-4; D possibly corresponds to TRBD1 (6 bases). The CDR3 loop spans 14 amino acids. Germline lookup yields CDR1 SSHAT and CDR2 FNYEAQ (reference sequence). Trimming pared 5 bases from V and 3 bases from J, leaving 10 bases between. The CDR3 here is CASSRGTPNEKLFF. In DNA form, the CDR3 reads TGTGCCAGCAGCCGGGGGACACCTAATGAAAAACTGTTTTTT.

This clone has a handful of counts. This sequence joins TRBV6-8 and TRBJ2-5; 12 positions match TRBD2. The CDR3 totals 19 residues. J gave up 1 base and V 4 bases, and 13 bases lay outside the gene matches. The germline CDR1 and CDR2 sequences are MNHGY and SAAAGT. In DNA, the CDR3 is TGTGCCAGCAGTTTCAACACCGGGACTAGCGGGTACCCCCAAGAGACCCAGTACTTC. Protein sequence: CASSFNTGTSGYPQETQYF.

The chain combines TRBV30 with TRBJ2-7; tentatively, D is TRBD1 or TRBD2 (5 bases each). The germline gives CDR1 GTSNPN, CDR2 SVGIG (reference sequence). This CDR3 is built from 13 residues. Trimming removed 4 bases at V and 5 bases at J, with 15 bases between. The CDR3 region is CAWKRRGPDEQYF. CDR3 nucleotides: TGTGCCTGGAAACGTAGGGGACCTGACGAGCAGTACTTC.

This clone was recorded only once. The CDR3 DNA is TGTGCCAGCAGCCAAGGTCTCTATACAGAGCTTAATGAAAAACTGTTTTTT. Its translation is CASSQGLYTELNEKLFF. The gene calls are TRBV6-8 and TRBJ1-4, with D uncertain. This CDR3 is built from 17 residues. The V gene's germline CDR1 is MNHGY and CDR2 SAAAGT. V gave up 6 bases and J gave up 4 bases, with 21 bases separating them.

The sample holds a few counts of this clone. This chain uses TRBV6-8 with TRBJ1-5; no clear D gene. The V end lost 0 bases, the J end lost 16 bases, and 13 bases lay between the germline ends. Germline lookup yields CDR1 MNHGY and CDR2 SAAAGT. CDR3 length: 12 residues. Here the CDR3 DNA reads TGTGCCAGCAGTTACTCGGAGCAGGCCCCACATTTT. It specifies CASSYSEQAPHF.

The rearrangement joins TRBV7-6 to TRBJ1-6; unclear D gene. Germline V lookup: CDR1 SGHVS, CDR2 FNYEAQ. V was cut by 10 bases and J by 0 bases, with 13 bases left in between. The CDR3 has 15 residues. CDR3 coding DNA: TGTGCCACCGGATCAGATAGCTCCTATAATTCACCCCTCCACTTT. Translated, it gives CATGSDSSYNSPLHF.

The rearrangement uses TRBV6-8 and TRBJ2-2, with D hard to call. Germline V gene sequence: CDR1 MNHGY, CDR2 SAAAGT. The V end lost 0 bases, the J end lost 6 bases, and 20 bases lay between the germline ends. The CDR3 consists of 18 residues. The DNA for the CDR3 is TGTGCCAGCAGTTACTCGATAGGGCGGCGAGACCTCTCCGGGGAGCTGTTTTTT. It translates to CASSYSIGRRDLSGELFF.

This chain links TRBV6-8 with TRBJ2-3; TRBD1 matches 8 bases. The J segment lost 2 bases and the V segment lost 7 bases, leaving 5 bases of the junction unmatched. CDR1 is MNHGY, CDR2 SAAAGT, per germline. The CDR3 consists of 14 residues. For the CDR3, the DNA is TGTGCCAGCAAGAGGGGACAGGACACAGATACGCAGTATTTT. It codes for CASKRGQDTDTQYF.

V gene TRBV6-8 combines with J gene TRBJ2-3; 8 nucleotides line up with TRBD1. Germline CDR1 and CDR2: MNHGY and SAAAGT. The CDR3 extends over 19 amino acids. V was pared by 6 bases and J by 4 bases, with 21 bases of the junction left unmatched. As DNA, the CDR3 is TGTGCCAGCAGCAGCAGAGGCCAGGGGGCGCCGTCGTGGGCAGATACGCAGTATTTT. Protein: CASSSRGQGAPSWADTQYF.

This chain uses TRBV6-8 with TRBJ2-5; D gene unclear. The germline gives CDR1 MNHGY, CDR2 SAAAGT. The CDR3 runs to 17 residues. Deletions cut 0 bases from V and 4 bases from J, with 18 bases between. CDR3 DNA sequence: TGTGCCAGCAGTTACTCCTCCCGGACGGTACTGGGAGAGACCCAGTACTTC. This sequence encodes CASSYSSRTVLGETQYF.

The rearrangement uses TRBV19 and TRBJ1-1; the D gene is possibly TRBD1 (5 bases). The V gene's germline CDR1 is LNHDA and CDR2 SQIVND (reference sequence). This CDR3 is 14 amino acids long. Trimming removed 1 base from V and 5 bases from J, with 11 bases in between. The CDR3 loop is CASSIGGVRTEAFF. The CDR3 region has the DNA TGTGCCAGTAGTATAGGGGGGGTACGGACTGAAGCTTTCTTT.

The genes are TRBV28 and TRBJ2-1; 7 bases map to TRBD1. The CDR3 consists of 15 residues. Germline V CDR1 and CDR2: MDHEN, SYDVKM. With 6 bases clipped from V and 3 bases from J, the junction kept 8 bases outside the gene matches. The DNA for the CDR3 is TGTGCCAGCAGGTCGACAGGGCTTCACTACAATGAGCAGTTCTTC. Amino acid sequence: CASRSTGLHYNEQFF.

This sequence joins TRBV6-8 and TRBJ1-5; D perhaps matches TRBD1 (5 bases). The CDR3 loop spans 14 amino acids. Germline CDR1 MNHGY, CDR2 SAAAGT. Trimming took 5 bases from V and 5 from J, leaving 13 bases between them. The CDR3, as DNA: TGTGCCAGCAGTCTGGGGGGAAGGGATCAGCCCCAGCATTTT. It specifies CASSLGGRDQPQHF.

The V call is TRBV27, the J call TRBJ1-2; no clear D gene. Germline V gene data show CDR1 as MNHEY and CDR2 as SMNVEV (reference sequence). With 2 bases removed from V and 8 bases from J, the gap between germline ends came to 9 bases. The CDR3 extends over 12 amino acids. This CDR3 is CASSLSGSGYTF. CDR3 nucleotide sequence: TGTGCCAGCAGTTTAAGCGGTTCGGGCTACACCTTC.

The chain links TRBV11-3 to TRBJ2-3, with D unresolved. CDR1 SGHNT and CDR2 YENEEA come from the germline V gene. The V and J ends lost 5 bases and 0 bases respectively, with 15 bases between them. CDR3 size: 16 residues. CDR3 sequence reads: CASSAFDRPSTDTQYF. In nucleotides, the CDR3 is TGTGCCAGCAGCGCATTCGATCGACCCAGCACAGATACGCAGTATTTT.

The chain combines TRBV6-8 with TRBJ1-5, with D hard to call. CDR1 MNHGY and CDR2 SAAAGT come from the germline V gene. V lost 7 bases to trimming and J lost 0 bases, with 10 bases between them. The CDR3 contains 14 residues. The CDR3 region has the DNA TGTGCCAGCACCCTCCATGATAGCAATCAGCCCCAGCATTTT. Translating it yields CASTLHDSNQPQHF.

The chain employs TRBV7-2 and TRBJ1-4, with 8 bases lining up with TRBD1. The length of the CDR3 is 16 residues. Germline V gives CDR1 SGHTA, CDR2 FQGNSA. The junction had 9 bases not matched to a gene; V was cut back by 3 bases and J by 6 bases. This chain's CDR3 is CASSLLRTGTHEKLFF. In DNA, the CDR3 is TGTGCCAGCAGCTTGCTAAGGACAGGGACACATGAAAAACTGTTTTTT.

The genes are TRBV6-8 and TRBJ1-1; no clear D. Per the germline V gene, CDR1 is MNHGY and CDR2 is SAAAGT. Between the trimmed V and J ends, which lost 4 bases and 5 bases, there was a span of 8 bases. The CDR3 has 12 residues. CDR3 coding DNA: TGTGCCAGCAGTTCCCCGGGAACTGAAGCTTTCTTT. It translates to CASSSPGTEAFF.

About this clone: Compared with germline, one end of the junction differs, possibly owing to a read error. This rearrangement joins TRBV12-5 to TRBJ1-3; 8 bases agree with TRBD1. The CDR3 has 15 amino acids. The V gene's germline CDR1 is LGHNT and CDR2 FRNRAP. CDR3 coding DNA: TGTGCTAGTGGCTTGGACAGGGACCCTGGAAACACCATATATTTT. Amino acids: CASGLDRDPGNTIYF.

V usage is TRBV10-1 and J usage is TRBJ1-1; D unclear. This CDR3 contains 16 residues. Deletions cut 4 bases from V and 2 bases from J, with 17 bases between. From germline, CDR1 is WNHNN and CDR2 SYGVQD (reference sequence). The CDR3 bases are TGCGCCAGCAGTGGGCTTTCCGAGACTGCCAACACTGAAGCTTTCTTT. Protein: CASSGLSETANTEAFF.

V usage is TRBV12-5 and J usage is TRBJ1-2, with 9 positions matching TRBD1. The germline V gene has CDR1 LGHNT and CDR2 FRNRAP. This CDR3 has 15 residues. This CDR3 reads CASNSQGQGSYGYTF. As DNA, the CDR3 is TGTGCCAGCAACAGCCAGGGACAGGGTTCATATGGCTACACCTTC.

CDR3 amino acids: CSVNPEVGGITDTQYF. CDR3 nucleotide sequence: TGCAGCGTTAATCCGGAGGTCGGGGGCATCACAGATACGCAGTATTTT. The J gene is TRBJ2-3, the V gene TRBV29-1; the D call may be TRBD1 or TRBD2 (6 bases each). Trimming stripped 5 bases from V and 2 bases from J, with 20 bases between. Germline values: CDR1 SQVTM, CDR2 ANQGSEA. This CDR3 has 16 amino acids.

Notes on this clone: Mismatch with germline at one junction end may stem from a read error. The CDR3 DNA is TGTGCCAGTAGTTATCTGGACAGAACCTATGGCTACACCTTC. The encoded protein is CASSYLDRTYGYTF. The V gene is TRBV6-8, the J gene TRBJ1-2; D possibly corresponds to TRBD1 (6 bases). CDR3 size: 14 residues. Germline CDR1 and CDR2: MNHGY and SAAAGT.

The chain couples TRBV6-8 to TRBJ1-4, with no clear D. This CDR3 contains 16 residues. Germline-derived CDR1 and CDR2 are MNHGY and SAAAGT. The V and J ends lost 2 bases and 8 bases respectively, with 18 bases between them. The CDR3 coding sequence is TGTGCCAGCAGTTACCGTGCGGGGAACCGTCCCGAAAAACTGTTTTTT. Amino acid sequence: CASSYRAGNRPEKLFF.

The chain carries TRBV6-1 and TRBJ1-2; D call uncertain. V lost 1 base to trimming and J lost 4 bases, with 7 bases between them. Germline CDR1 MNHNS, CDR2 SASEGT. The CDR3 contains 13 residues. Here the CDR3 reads CASSEVRIYGYTF. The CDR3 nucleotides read TGTGCCAGCAGTGAAGTCCGGATCTATGGCTACACCTTC.

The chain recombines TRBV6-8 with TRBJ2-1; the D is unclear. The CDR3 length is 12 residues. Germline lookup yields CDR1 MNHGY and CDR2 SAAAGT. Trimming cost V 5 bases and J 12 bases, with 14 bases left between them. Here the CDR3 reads CASSGPTRWQFF. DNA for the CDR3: TGTGCCAGCAGTGGCCCCACCAGGTGGCAGTTCTTC.

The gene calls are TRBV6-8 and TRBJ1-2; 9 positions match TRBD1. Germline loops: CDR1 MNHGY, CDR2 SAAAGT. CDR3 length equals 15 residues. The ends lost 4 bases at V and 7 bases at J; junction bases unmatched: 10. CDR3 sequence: CASSSVGQGRPGYTF. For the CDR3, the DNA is TGTGCCAGCAGTTCAGTCGGACAGGGGAGACCTGGCTACACCTTC.

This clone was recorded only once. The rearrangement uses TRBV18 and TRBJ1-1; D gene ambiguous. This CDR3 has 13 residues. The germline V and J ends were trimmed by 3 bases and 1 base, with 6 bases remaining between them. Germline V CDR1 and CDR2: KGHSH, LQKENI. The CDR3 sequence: CASSPSQNTEAFF. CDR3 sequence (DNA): TGTGCCAGCTCACCCTCTCAGAACACTGAAGCTTTCTTT. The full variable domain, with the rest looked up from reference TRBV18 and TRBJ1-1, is NAGVMQNPRHLVRRRGQEARLRCSPMKGHSHVYWYRQLPEEGLKFMVYLQKENIIDESGMPKERFSAEFPKEGPSILRIQQVVRGDSAAYFCASSPSQNTEAFFGQGTRLTVV.